This is a list of T cell receptor beta chains from one sample in a study of T cell responses to AZD1222 COVID-19 vaccine. The data were produced by immunoSEQ multiplex PCR, yet TCRdb's version contains in-frame clones alone and is incomplete. Here the sample spans 120,000 or so clones, approximately 90% being singletons. Here the sequenced sample was peripheral blood, taken on day 0 of MenACWY control vaccination. These receptors came from an adult in good health. The CDR3 runs from the conserved cysteine through the conserved F or W. Fields, in order: D gene, J gene, V gene, clone size, CDR3 protein, CDR3 DNA. A D gene is named only where the DNA matches it firmly. The size entry is marked missing in some rows and otherwise reads once, few, many or a size class.

d_gene: .
j_gene: TRBJ2-1
v_gene: TRBV4-2
abundance: .
CDR3aa: CASSHPQTRDYNEQFF
CDR3nt: TGTGCCAGCAGCCATCCTCAGACTAGGGATTACAATGAGCAGTTCTTC

d_gene: .
j_gene: TRBJ1-6
v_gene: TRBV27
abundance: .
CDR3aa: CASSYTGLGNSPLHF
CDR3nt: TGTGCCAGCAGTTATACCGGGCTTGGTAATTCACCCCTCCACTTT

d_gene: .
j_gene: TRBJ1-5
v_gene: TRBV5-8
abundance: .
CDR3aa: CASSLVRGNQPQHF
CDR3nt: TGTGCCAGCAGCTTGGTACGGGGCAATCAGCCCCAGCATTTT

d_gene: .
j_gene: TRBJ1-1
v_gene: TRBV27
abundance: .
CDR3aa: CASSGVAGWTEAFF
CDR3nt: TGTGCCAGCAGTGGGGTGGCCGGGTGGACTGAAGCTTTCTTT

d_gene: .
j_gene: TRBJ2-7
v_gene: TRBV5-1
abundance: .
CDR3aa: CASSSLSGTYEQYF
CDR3nt: TGCGCCAGCAGCTCGTTATCGGGAACCTACGAGCAGTACTTC

d_gene: .
j_gene: TRBJ1-3
v_gene: TRBV18
abundance: .
CDR3aa: CASSPMIRTSGNTIYF
CDR3nt: TGTGCCAGCTCACCAATGATTCGTACCTCTGGAAACACCATATATTTT

d_gene: .
j_gene: TRBJ1-5
v_gene: TRBV6-5
abundance: .
CDR3aa: CASNTLSNQPQHF
CDR3nt: TGTGCCAGCAACACCCTTAGCAATCAGCCCCAGCATTTT

d_gene: TRBD2
j_gene: TRBJ2-7
v_gene: TRBV4-2
abundance: .
CDR3aa: CASSQGLADYEQYF
CDR3nt: TGTGCCAGCAGCCAGGGACTAGCGGATTACGAGCAGTACTTC

d_gene: .
j_gene: TRBJ2-2
v_gene: TRBV27
abundance: .
CDR3aa: CASSLVYNTGELFF
CDR3nt: TGTGCCAGCAGTTTAGTTTACAACACCGGGGAGCTGTTTTTT

d_gene: TRBD1
j_gene: TRBJ2-7
v_gene: TRBV27
abundance: .
CDR3aa: CASSWGTAYEQYF
CDR3nt: TGTGCCAGCAGTTGGGGGACAGCCTACGAGCAGTACTTC

d_gene: .
j_gene: TRBJ1-2
v_gene: TRBV6-5
abundance: .
CDR3aa: CASSPREGGYGYTF
CDR3nt: TGTGCCAGCAGCCCCCGGGAGGGTGGCTATGGCTACACCTTC

d_gene: .
j_gene: TRBJ1-4
v_gene: TRBV11-2
abundance: once
CDR3aa: CASSLVGARGKLFF
CDR3nt: TGTGCCAGCAGCCTAGTCGGGGCAAGAGGAAAACTGTTTTTT

d_gene: .
j_gene: TRBJ2-1
v_gene: TRBV6-2/TRBV6-3
abundance: .
CDR3aa: CASSGRRAPTYNEQFF
CDR3nt: TGTGCCAGCAGTGGCCGAAGAGCTCCGACCTACAATGAGCAGTTCTTC

d_gene: .
j_gene: TRBJ1-1
v_gene: TRBV10-1
abundance: .
CDR3aa: CASSDSGLNTEAFF
CDR3nt: TGCGCCAGCAGCGACTCCGGACTGAACACTGAAGCTTTCTTT

d_gene: .
j_gene: TRBJ2-3
v_gene: TRBV4-2
abundance: .
CDR3aa: CASSHPSEGDTQYF
CDR3nt: TGTGCCAGCAGCCACCCCAGTGAGGGGGATACGCAGTATTTT